The sequence of this T cell receptor (beta chain) was determined in a study of T cell responses to AZD1222 COVID-19 vaccine. Study-level results: Possibly, clonal diversity was underestimated; donors were largely white British and included more females.

Regarding this clone: Its cognate antigen is unknown.

Pooling was applied to second doses at about 4 or about 12 weeks. The protocol was immunoSEQ multiplex PCR, while the TCRdb copy is restricted to in-frame clones and leaves out a portion. The data contain about 140,000 clones, approximately 90% of them singletons. This CDR3 has 14 amino acids. The germline CDR1 and CDR2 sequences are SEHNR and FQNEAQ (reference sequence). Trimming removed 7 bases at V and 2 bases at J, with 15 bases between. This sequence originates from an adult who received the AZD1222 COVID-19 vaccine. The specimen comprised peripheral blood, sampled 28 days after the second AZD1222 dose. The J gene is TRBJ2-7, the V gene TRBV7-9; D perhaps matches TRBD2 (6 bases). This CDR3 is CASTNLAGTYEQYF. The DNA of the CDR3 is TGTGCCAGCACCAATTTGGCGGGAACCTACGAGCAGTACTTC.